The next 5 T cell receptor beta chains were all read from a single sample in a study of regulatory T cells in long-lasting Graves disease. With iRepertoire HTBI primers and Arm-PCR of CDR3 regions, TCR beta libraries were built. TCRdb used MiXCR to reprocess the multiplex PCR reads, holding one entry per CDR3 protein. The sample lists about 420,000 distinct CDR3 sequences, 16% seen once, with 23% in the top ten. Time point meaning: newly diagnosed GD, antithyroid drugs for less than 3 months. Isolated PBMC RNA provided the starting material for the TCR library. These same data were also listed under a study on T cells in Graves' hyperthyroidism and ophthalmopathy.

The sequencing here drew on peripheral blood mononuclear cells (PBMCs), taken at new diagnosis, from a patient treated with antithyroid drugs. The receptors shown here come from a woman aged 18-35 years with Graves disease.

CDR3 sequence: CANKGTDNQPQHF. CDR3 nucleotide sequence: TGTGCCAACAAAGGGACAGACAATCAGCCCCAGCATTTT. The chain has TRBV25-1 and TRBJ1-5; 7 bases agree with TRBD1. CDR1 MGHDK and CDR2 SYGVNS come from the germline V gene. The CDR3 is 13 amino acids. V lost 10 bases, J lost 3 bases, and 6 bases stayed unmatched.

This clonotype was detected many times. This sequence joins TRBV3-1 and TRBJ2-5; D ambiguous. Germline-derived CDR1 and CDR2 are LGHDT and YNNKEL (reference sequence). This CDR3 is built from 16 residues. The germline V and J ends were trimmed by 1 base and 0 bases, with 12 bases remaining between them. The CDR3 is CASSQVSVLHQETQYF. The CDR3 coding sequence is TGTGCCAGCAGCCAAGTAAGCGTCCTGCACCAAGAGACCCAGTACTTC.

The V gene is TRBV20-1, the J gene TRBJ2-1; 8 bases fit TRBD2. The germline V gene encodes CDR1 DFQATT and CDR2 SNEGSKA (reference sequence). V lost 2 bases, J lost 10 bases, and 19 bases stayed unmatched. The CDR3 extends over 17 amino acids. CDR3 in DNA: TGCAGTGCTAGAAATATCCCTCCCGGGAGGGCCTTAGGGGAGCAGTTCTTC. Translating gives CSARNIPPGRALGEQFF.

As for this clonotype: This may stem from a read error, because a much larger clone lies one nucleotide away. CDR3 in amino acids: CASSTFRTSGGGTYEQYF. CDR3 DNA: TGTGCCAGCAGTACGTTCAGGACTAGCGGGGGAGGTACCTACGAGCAGTACTTC. The V gene is TRBV6-1, the J gene TRBJ2-7; 13 bases are shared with TRBD2. V shed 5 bases, J shed 2 bases, and the junction held 12 bases outside the gene matches. CDR3 size: 18 residues. Germline V gives CDR1 MNHNS, CDR2 SASEGT.

In this sample, this clonotype turned up many times. The V gene is TRBV27, the J gene TRBJ1-2; 8 bases line up with TRBD1. V shed 5 bases and J 2 bases; nucleotides not matched to a gene: 7. This CDR3 has 15 amino acids. From germline, CDR1 is MNHEY and CDR2 SMNVEV (reference sequence). The CDR3 bases are TGTGCCAGCAGTGACTCAGGGGGCGGAAACTATGGCTACACCTTC. It is translated as CASSDSGGGNYGYTF.